This TCR beta chain emerged from a study of Graves' ophthalmopathy and Graves' hyperthyroidism (dated by TCRdb to about 2018). For context, the study as a whole: Stable hyperthyroidism was defined as no progression to ophthalmopathy within 18 months of follow-up. TCR beta repertoire signatures were used to distinguish Graves' ophthalmopathy from Graves' hyperthyroidism and to predict progression to ophthalmopathy. In total, over 130 blood samples were TCR-sequenced: fewer than 50 ophthalmopathy, approximately 75 hyperthyroidism and some 17 hyperthyroidism-to-ophthalmopathy patients. A discovery set of about a hundred patients (approximately 42 ophthalmopathy, approximately 58 stable hyperthyroidism) was enrolled to explore V-J signatures distinguishing ophthalmopathy from hyperthyroidism. For independent validation, a separate cohort was made up of about 18 hyperthyroidism patients plus 17 patients who later progressed from hyperthyroidism to ophthalmopathy. In about 6 hyperthyroidism patients, the T-cell repertoire of thyroid tissue was compared with the T-cell repertoire of blood. Following sampling, methimazole starting at 30 mg daily was administered to hyperthyroidism patients, and high-dose intravenous methylprednisolone was administered to ophthalmopathy patients. The study at large found these results: Among expanded thyroid clonotypes with frequency above 0.001, most also showed up in blood, which suggests that blood repertoires may reflect the thyroid immune response. In cross-validation, the 13-signature model distinguished ophthalmopathy from stable hyperthyroidism with roughly 90% sensitivity and nearly 82% specificity, and in the test set the corresponding values were approximately 79% and 70%. In validation, the model predicted ophthalmopathy progression with about 70% sensitivity and approximately 78% specificity; fewer than 15 predicted patients were CT-confirmed with GO in a median of 6.5 months. No statistical method was used to predetermine the sample size, and group allocation was not hidden from the investigators.

This clonotype has just a few counts. The target of this receptor is not known. No clone much larger than this one lies a single base away; base qualities are absent. Its CDR3 holds 12 amino acids, cysteine through phenylalanine. Kept here is only the CDR3 DNA, which spans 36 bases and is read in frame from base 1. Between the V and J ends, shortened by 5 bases and 5 bases respectively, the junction contains 10 bases. Looking up the germline V gene yields CDR1 MNHEY and CDR2 SVGAGI. TCR beta CDR3 regions were amplified from RNA transcripts for repertoire sequencing. The first round was an RT-PCR using HTBI primers with the Qiagen OneStep RT-PCR kit, and this first round was followed by a second-round multiplex PCR, then size selection and purification. Libraries were sequenced paired-end with 100 bp reads on an Illumina HiSeq2000. In the authors' own workflow: SOAPnuke was used to process the reads, throwing out any read that had adapters, had uncalled bases, had a mean Phred below 15, or lacked an exact constant-primer or identifier match. COPE v1.2.5 was used to merge the high-quality paired reads. Each unique nucleotide sequence was treated as a clonotype, and MiTCR v1.1 was used to align the clonotypes to the IMGT TRB V, D and J references. Only V-J combinations with frequency above 0.0001 were analysed, covering 99% to 99.2% of repertoires. For each V-J combination, a TCR clonal expansion and chaos score was defined as F50 clonal expansion divided by the chaos observed in the TCRdist matrix. Welch's t-statistics and random forest were used to reduce features to about 13 V-J combinations, which were fed into a naive Bayes classifier. The Morisita-Horn index was used to measure how similar the thyroid and blood repertoires were. In TCRdb, the public reads were trimmed at Q25 with fastp and aligned with MiXCR, with productive beta chains retained. Each CDR3 protein gets just one entry, which takes the most common genes and DNA from the rows behind it. In this record, the V and J calls reflect TCRdb's handling and not the investigators' own analysis. The sample table records about 550,000 distinct CDR3 sequences; less than 40% of these occur just once. The top ten clones comprise about 4.6% of the sample.

Hyperthyroidism patients were newly diagnosed, with disease duration under 2 months, and aged 18 to 65 years. Patients with other autoimmune diseases, uncontrolled infections, pregnancy or lactation were excluded. Clinical symptoms, serum thyroxine, TRAb, thyroid ultrasound and orbital computed tomography were used for diagnosis. Trizol reagent was used to extract the total RNA, and its quality was then checked on an Agilent 2100 Bioanalyzer. The sequence derives from an adult man with Graves' hyperthyroidism. The rearrangement combines TRBV6-5 with TRBJ2-7; confidence is insufficient to name the D gene. The sample comprised peripheral blood or thyroid tissue (not recorded which). The CDR3 reads as follows: CASSLTSNEQYF. The sequenced DNA is TGTGCCAGCAGTCTCACATCAAACGAGCAGTACTTC.